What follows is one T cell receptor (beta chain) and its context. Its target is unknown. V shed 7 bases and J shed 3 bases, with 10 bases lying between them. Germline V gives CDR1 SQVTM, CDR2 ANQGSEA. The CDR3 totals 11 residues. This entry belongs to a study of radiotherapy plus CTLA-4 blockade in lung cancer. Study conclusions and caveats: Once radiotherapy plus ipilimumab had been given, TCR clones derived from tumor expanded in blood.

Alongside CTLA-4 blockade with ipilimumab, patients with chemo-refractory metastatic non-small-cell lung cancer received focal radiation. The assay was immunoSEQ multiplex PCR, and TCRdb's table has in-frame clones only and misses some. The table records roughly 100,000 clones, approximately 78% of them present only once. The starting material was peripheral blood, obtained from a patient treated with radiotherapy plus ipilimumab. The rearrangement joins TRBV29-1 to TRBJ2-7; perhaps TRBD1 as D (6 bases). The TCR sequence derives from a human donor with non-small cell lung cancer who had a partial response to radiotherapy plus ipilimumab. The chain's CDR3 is CSARGGYEQYF. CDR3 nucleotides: TGCAGCGCCCGAGGGGGCTACGAGCAGTACTTC.